These T cell receptor beta chains were read from a single sample in a study of molecular identifiers for immune sequencing clone quantification. TCRdb passed the PCR reads through MiXCR, listing each CDR3 protein once. The table lists nearly 650,000 distinct CDR3 sequences, 25% of them singletons. Sample: naive CD8+ T cells from blood, with Jurkat cell RNA spiked in. Source of these receptors: a human donor in good health. Some libraries in this study had Jurkat cell RNA spiked in. The CDR3 runs from the conserved cysteine through the conserved F or W. Each record gives: clone size, V gene, J gene, D gene, CDR3 protein, CDR3 DNA. A D gene is named only where the DNA matches it firmly. Clone sizes are given selectively: once, few, many, or a class where the clone is expanded.

clone size: NA; V gene: TRBV12-3/TRBV12-4; J gene: TRBJ2-4; D gene: TRBD1; CDR3 protein: CASGDRALAKNIQYF; CDR3 DNA: TGTGCCAGCGGTGACAGGGCTCTAGCCAAAAACATTCAGTACTTC
clone size: NA; V gene: TRBV6-1; J gene: TRBJ2-2; D gene: NA; CDR3 protein: CASTPIQGSSNTGELFF; CDR3 DNA: TGTGCCAGCACCCCCATCCAGGGCTCTTCCAACACCGGGGAGCTGTTTTTT
clone size: many; V gene: TRBV4-2; J gene: TRBJ2-3; D gene: TRBD2; CDR3 protein: CASSQDSLAGTDTQYF; CDR3 DNA: TGTGCCAGCAGCCAAGATAGTCTAGCGGGAACAGATACGCAGTATTTT
clone size: NA; V gene: TRBV10-2; J gene: TRBJ2-3; D gene: NA; CDR3 protein: CASSESFGYLRTDTQYF; CDR3 DNA: TGCGCCAGCAGTGAGTCGTTTGGCTACCTCAGAACAGATACGCAGTATTTT
clone size: NA; V gene: TRBV27; J gene: TRBJ2-1; D gene: NA; CDR3 protein: CASSASDRLGNEQFF; CDR3 DNA: TGTGCCAGCAGTGCTTCAGACCGCCTAGGGAATGAGCAGTTCTTC
clone size: many; V gene: TRBV29-1; J gene: TRBJ2-7; D gene: TRBD2; CDR3 protein: CSVTTSGEDEQYF; CDR3 DNA: TGCAGCGTTACGACTAGCGGGGAGGACGAGCAGTACTTC
clone size: NA; V gene: TRBV7-6; J gene: TRBJ2-7; D gene: NA; CDR3 protein: CASSPRTDGYEQYF; CDR3 DNA: TGTGCCAGCAGCCCGCGGACGGATGGATACGAGCAGTACTTC
clone size: few; V gene: TRBV4-2; J gene: TRBJ2-2; D gene: NA; CDR3 protein: CASTQLDNPGELFF; CDR3 DNA: TGTGCCAGCACCCAATTAGATAACCCCGGGGAGCTGTTTTTT
clone size: NA; V gene: TRBV19; J gene: TRBJ2-3; D gene: TRBD2; CDR3 protein: CASSPEESGGFTDTQYF; CDR3 DNA: TGTGCCAGTAGTCCCGAGGAGAGCGGGGGGTTCACAGATACGCAGTATTTT
clone size: NA; V gene: TRBV15; J gene: TRBJ2-2; D gene: NA; CDR3 protein: CGTKDLDTGELFF; CDR3 DNA: TGTGGCACCAAGGATCTGGACACCGGGGAGCTGTTTTTT
clone size: NA; V gene: TRBV27; J gene: TRBJ2-5; D gene: NA; CDR3 protein: CAGSLSLRPSETQYF; CDR3 DNA: TGTGCCGGCAGTTTATCTCTTCGACCGAGCGAGACCCAGTACTTC
clone size: once; V gene: TRBV9; J gene: TRBJ1-1; D gene: TRBD1; CDR3 protein: CASSGGQNTEASF; CDR3 DNA: TGTGCCAGCAGCGGGGGACAGAACACTGAAGCTTCCTTT